The next 23 T cell receptor beta chains were all read from a single sample in a study of shared clonotypes between healthy human individuals. Libraries were prepared by immunoSEQ multiplex PCR; TCRdb keeps only in-frame clonotypes and omits some of them. This table holds 2,500,000 or so clones, 90% to 95% found once. Sequencing used naive CD4+ T cells sorted from blood. Described subset: CD45RA+ positively selected. These receptors all come from a man between 18 and 35 years old in good health.

V usage is TRBV30 and J usage is TRBJ1-2, with D perhaps matching TRBD1 (5 bases). The CDR3 has 15 amino acids. Germline CDR1 is GTSNPN and CDR2 is SVGIG (reference sequence). V shed 4 bases and J shed 0 bases, with 15 bases lying between them. The CDR3 sequence is CAWIRTGGANYGYTF. In nucleotides, the CDR3 is TGTGCCTGGATCCGTACGGGGGGAGCTAACTATGGCTACACCTTC.

V and J are TRBV6-1 and TRBJ1-4; tentative D call: TRBD1 (5 bases). Trimming left V 8 bases short and J 4 bases short, with 8 bases between. CDR1 and CDR2 from the germline V gene are MNHNS and SASEGT. The CDR3 has 12 residues. The CDR3 reads CASRGVNEKLFF. The CDR3 region has the DNA TGTGCCAGCCGGGGGGTTAATGAAAAACTGTTTTTT.

The V call is TRBV4-3, the J call TRBJ2-3; D perhaps matches TRBD1 (6 bases). The CDR3 sequence is 15 residues long. Germline CDR1 and CDR2: LGHNA and YSLEER. The V and J ends lost 1 base and 2 bases respectively, with 10 bases between them. The CDR3 sequence is CASSQGGTPTDTQYF. As DNA, the CDR3 is TGCGCCAGCAGCCAAGGGGGGACACCCACAGATACGCAGTATTTT.

The gene calls are TRBV5-6 and TRBJ1-3; the D is unclear. The V and J ends lost 7 bases and 0 bases respectively, with 20 bases between them. Looked up from germline, CDR1 is SGHDT and CDR2 is YYEEEE. The CDR3 consists of 17 residues. The CDR3 DNA reads TGTGCCAGCTCCTCTGGTGCAGAGCTGAGCTCTGGAAACACCATATATTTT. This codes for CASSSGAELSSGNTIYF.

Turning to this clone: Germline and junction disagree at one end, which may indicate a read error. This rearrangement joins TRBV28 to TRBJ1-2, with D possibly matching TRBD1 (5 bases). From germline, CDR1 is MDHEN and CDR2 SYDVKM. The CDR3 has 14 amino acids. CDR3 bases: TGTGCCAGCAATTTAGGGGCACCCTTTTATGGCTACACCTTC. This codes for CASNLGAPFYGYTF.

The V gene is TRBV10-3, the J gene TRBJ2-7; 7 positions agree with TRBD2. Germline lookup yields CDR1 ENHRY and CDR2 SYGVKD. V was clipped by 0 bases and J by 0 bases; unmatched bases: 8. The CDR3 loop spans 17 amino acids. The CDR3 loop is CAISESTQGGSSYEQYF. The DNA for the CDR3 is TGTGCCATCAGTGAGTCGACTCAGGGCGGGAGCTCCTACGAGCAGTACTTC.

The genes are TRBV6-1 and TRBJ1-1; D unclear. V lost 8 bases and J 2 bases, leaving 12 bases between the germline ends. Germline V gene lookup returns CDR1 MNHNS and CDR2 SASEGT. This CDR3 is built from 13 residues. CDR3 in DNA: TGTGCCAGCCGAAAAGGCGGAAACACTGAAGCTTTCTTT. It specifies CASRKGGNTEAFF.

This clone was seen once. The gene calls are TRBV11-3 and TRBJ2-3; D is unclear. The germline CDR1 and CDR2 sequences are SGHNT and YENEEA. The CDR3 extends over 15 amino acids. Trimming cost V 5 bases and J 0 bases, with 12 bases left between them. CDR3 sequence: CASSQDGSSTDTQYF. DNA for the CDR3: TGTGCCAGCAGCCAGGACGGATCTAGCACAGATACGCAGTATTTT.

The V and J genes are TRBV4-1 and TRBJ1-1; D gene unclear. Per germline, CDR1 MGHRA and CDR2 YSYEKL. Trimming removed 4 bases from V and 8 bases from J, with 23 bases in between. The CDR3 extends over 16 amino acids. The CDR3 region is CASSPRIQINTREAFF. The CDR3 region has the DNA TGCGCCAGCAGCCCAAGGATTCAGATTAACACTCGAGAAGCTTTCTTT.

The rearrangement links TRBV7-9 to TRBJ1-1; a weak D match, TRBD1 (5 bases). CDR3 length equals 16 residues. Germline V gene data show CDR1 as SEHNR and CDR2 as FQNEAQ (reference sequence). Trimming removed 5 bases from V and 0 bases from J, with 16 bases in between. The CDR3 protein is CASSPRGWGLNTEAFF. The CDR3 DNA is TGTGCCAGCAGCCCTCGAGGTTGGGGCCTGAACACTGAAGCTTTCTTT.

This chain uses TRBV30 with TRBJ1-6; D perhaps matches TRBD1 (5 bases). The CDR3 loop spans 18 amino acids. Between the trimmed V and J ends, which lost 1 base and 6 bases, there was a span of 22 bases. Germline V gene lookup returns CDR1 GTSNPN and CDR2 SVGIG (reference sequence). For the CDR3, the DNA is TGTGCCTGGAGTGGCTCGACCGATCCCAAAGGGGCTAATTCACCCCTCCACTTT. This translates into CAWSGSTDPKGANSPLHF.

The rearrangement uses TRBV28 and TRBJ1-2; no clear D. Germline lookup yields CDR1 MDHEN and CDR2 SYDVKM. V was shortened by 4 bases and J by 7 bases, with 7 bases between the two germline ends. This CDR3 comprises 11 residues. The CDR3 reads CASSSTLGYTF. The CDR3 DNA follows: TGTGCCAGCAGTTCGACTCTTGGCTACACCTTC.

Only one count was recorded for this clone. The chain uses TRBV5-5 and TRBJ1-4; 7 bases are a match to TRBD1. Germline assignment: CDR1 SGHKS and CDR2 YYEKEE (reference sequence). The CDR3 is 14 residues long. Trimming took 0 bases from V and 8 from J; bases not matched to a gene: 4. CDR3 bases: TGTGCCAGCAGCTTGGCCTTGGGACAGGAAAAACTGTTTTTT. It translates to CASSLALGQEKLFF.

The chain carries TRBV9 and TRBJ2-5, with D perhaps TRBD2 (6 bases). This CDR3 has 13 residues. V dropped 2 bases and J dropped 6 bases, with 11 bases sitting between them. Germline V gene data show CDR1 as SGDLS and CDR2 as YYNGEE. Written as DNA, the CDR3 is TGTGCCAGCAGCGTTACTAGCTCTCAGACCCAGTACTTC. Its translation: CASSVTSSQTQYF.

CDR3 region: CATSRDKGTPTDTQYF. The CDR3 coding sequence is TGTGCCACCAGCAGAGATAAGGGAACCCCCACAGATACGCAGTATTTT. The chain has TRBV15 and TRBJ2-3; D ambiguous. Germline V gene sequence: CDR1 LNHNV, CDR2 YYDKDF (reference sequence). The CDR3 sequence is 16 residues long. Trimming took off 0 bases at V and 2 bases at J, with 12 bases between the two ends.

The chain links TRBV27 to TRBJ2-6, with D unresolved. Trimming pared 11 bases from V and 0 bases from J, leaving 14 bases between. CDR1 and CDR2 from the germline V gene are MNHEY and SMNVEV (reference sequence). The CDR3 is made up of 15 amino acids. The CDR3 sequence: CAPGSPASGANVLTF. The CDR3 nucleotides are TGTGCCCCCGGGTCACCCGCCTCTGGGGCCAACGTCCTGACTTTC.

The rearrangement links TRBV28 to TRBJ1-5; D is possibly TRBD1 (5 bases). The germline gives CDR1 MDHEN, CDR2 SYDVKM. The CDR3 extends over 12 amino acids. The CDR3 region is CAEGNSNQPQHF. CDR3 nucleotides: TGTGCGGAGGGGAATAGCAATCAGCCCCAGCATTTT.

The chain joins TRBV5-1 to TRBJ1-2; TRBD1 agrees at 10 bases. The CDR3 is made up of 15 amino acids. The germline CDR1 and CDR2 sequences are SGHRS and YFSETQ. Trimming cost V 0 bases and J 4 bases; bases outside gene matches: 3. The CDR3: CASSLDGTGVYGYTF. CDR3 DNA sequence: TGCGCCAGCAGCTTGGACGGGACAGGGGTCTATGGCTACACCTTC.

The chain is built from TRBV30 and TRBJ2-3, with a tentative D call TRBD1 (6 bases). The CDR3 runs 14 residues. Germline V CDR1 and CDR2: GTSNPN, SVGIG (reference sequence). With 0 bases removed from V and 2 bases from J, the gap between germline ends came to 9 bases. The DNA for the CDR3 is TGTGCCTGGAGTGTGGGGGCTAACACAGATACGCAGTATTTT. As protein: CAWSVGANTDTQYF.

This clone was observed a few times. V and J are TRBV14 and TRBJ1-5; perhaps TRBD1 as D (5 bases). The V gene lost 2 bases and the J gene lost 10 bases, with 12 bases spanning the gap. The CDR3 contains 13 residues. CDR1 is SGHDN, CDR2 FVKESK, per germline. The CDR3 spells CASSQSGLGPQHF. In nucleotides, the CDR3 is TGTGCCAGCAGCCAATCAGGGTTAGGCCCCCAGCATTTT.

This chain connects TRBV2 to TRBJ1-1; 8 positions agree with TRBD1. Trimming removed 4 bases from V and 5 bases from J; junction bases left unmatched: 6. The germline V gene encodes CDR1 SNHLY and CDR2 FYNNEI. This CDR3 region has 14 residues. The CDR3 loop reads CASSAQGAWTEAFF. In nucleotides, the CDR3 is TGTGCCAGCAGTGCTCAGGGGGCTTGGACTGAAGCTTTCTTT.

V gene TRBV20-1 combines with J gene TRBJ2-1; no clear D. The CDR3 is 11 amino acids. Germline-derived CDR1 and CDR2 are DFQATT and SNEGSKA (reference sequence). Trimming stripped 5 bases from V and 5 bases from J, with 7 bases between. CDR3 protein: CSAPSHNEQFF. The CDR3 DNA follows: TGCAGTGCTCCTTCCCACAATGAGCAGTTCTTC.

This clone has more than one count but fewer than ten. This CDR3 is also generated by other DNA sequences in the sample. The genes are TRBV10-3 and TRBJ1-5; D unresolved. With 7 bases removed from V and 0 bases from J, the gap between germline ends came to 7 bases. The CDR3 length is 13 residues. Looked up from germline, CDR1 is ENHRY and CDR2 is SYGVKD. The CDR3 here is CAITPDSNQPQHF. The CDR3 DNA reads TGTGCCATCACCCCTGATAGCAATCAGCCCCAGCATTTT.